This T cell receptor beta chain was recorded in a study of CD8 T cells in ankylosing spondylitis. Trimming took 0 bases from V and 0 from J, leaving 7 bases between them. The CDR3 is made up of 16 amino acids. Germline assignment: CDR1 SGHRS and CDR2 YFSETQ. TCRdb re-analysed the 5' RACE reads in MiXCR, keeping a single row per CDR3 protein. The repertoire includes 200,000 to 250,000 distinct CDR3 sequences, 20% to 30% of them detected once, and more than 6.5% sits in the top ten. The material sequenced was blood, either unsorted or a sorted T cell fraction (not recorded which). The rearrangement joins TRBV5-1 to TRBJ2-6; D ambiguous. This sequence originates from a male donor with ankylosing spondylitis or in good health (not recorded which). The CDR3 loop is CASSLVLVSGANVLTF. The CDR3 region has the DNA TGCGCCAGCAGCTTGGTCCTGGTCTCTGGGGCCAACGTCCTGACTTTC. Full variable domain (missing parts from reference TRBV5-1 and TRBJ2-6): KAGVTQTPRYLIKTRGQQVTLSCSPISGHRSVSWYQQTPGQGLQFLFEYFSETQRNKGNFPGRFSGRQFSNSRSEMNVSTLELGDSALYLCASSLVLVSGANVLTFGAGSRLTVL.